The source of this T cell receptor beta chain is a study of glioma-infiltrating T cells after dendritic cell vaccination. Study findings and constraints: No direct clonality-survival link was found; a diverse polyclonal response may matter.

The CDR3 runs 15 residues. CDR1 and CDR2 from the germline V gene are MNHNS and SASEGT. V dropped 8 bases and J dropped 2; count of bases not matched to a gene: 4. With regard to this clone: Its antigen is currently unknown.

Measured with immunoSEQ multiplex PCR; TCRdb has only the in-frame clones, and not every one. The sample carries around 25,000 clones, roughly 91% recorded once. Time point: after dendritic cell vaccination, including at tumor progression/relapse. The source of this sequence is a human donor with glioblastoma. The sample consisted of blood, taken after dendritic cell vaccination. The chain joins TRBV6-1 to TRBJ2-5; 14 bases are shared with TRBD2. This chain's CDR3 is CASVRLAGGQETQYF. Here the CDR3 DNA reads TGTGCCAGCGTTCGACTAGCGGGGGGGCAAGAGACCCAGTACTTC.